This TCR beta chain was observed in a study of T cells after yellow fever vaccination. TCRdb analysed the 5' RACE reads with MiXCR anew, one entry per CDR3 protein. Of about 630,000 distinct CDR3 sequences in the sample, over 9% were seen once. About this clonotype itself: Antigen unknown.

The CDR3 covers 16 residues. CDR1 is SGHNT, CDR2 YYREEE, per germline (reference sequence). Losses at the gene ends were 5 bases for V and 5 bases for J; bases not matched to a gene: 14. Whole-study findings and limits: Weaker, the secondary response peaked sooner, at day 5 versus 15. Reappearance after the booster was observed for most primary-vaccination clones (roughly 97% CD4, roughly 90% CD8).

The input for sequencing was PBMCs, taken on the day of the yellow fever booster vaccination. This chain joins TRBV5-4 and TRBJ2-5; the match to TRBD1 covers 8 bases. The receptor was derived from a man aged 30 to 39 who received the YFV17D yellow fever vaccine. The CDR3 DNA follows: TGTGCCAGCAGTCTTGGGAGGACAGGGAAGGGGGAGACCCAGTACTTC. Its translation: CASSLGRTGKGETQYF.